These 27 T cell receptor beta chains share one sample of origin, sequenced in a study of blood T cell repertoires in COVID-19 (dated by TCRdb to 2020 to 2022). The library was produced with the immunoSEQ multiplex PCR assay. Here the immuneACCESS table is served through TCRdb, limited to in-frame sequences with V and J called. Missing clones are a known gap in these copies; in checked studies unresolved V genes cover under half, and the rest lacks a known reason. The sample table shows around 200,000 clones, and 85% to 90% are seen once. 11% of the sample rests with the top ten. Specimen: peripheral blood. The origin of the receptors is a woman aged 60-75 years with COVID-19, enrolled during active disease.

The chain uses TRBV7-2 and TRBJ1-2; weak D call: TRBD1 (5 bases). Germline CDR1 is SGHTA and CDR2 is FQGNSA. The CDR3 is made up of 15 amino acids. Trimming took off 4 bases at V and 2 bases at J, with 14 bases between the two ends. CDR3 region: CASSSPGWGNYGYTF. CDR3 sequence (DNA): TGTGCCAGCAGCTCCCCAGGGTGGGGAAACTATGGCTACACCTTC.

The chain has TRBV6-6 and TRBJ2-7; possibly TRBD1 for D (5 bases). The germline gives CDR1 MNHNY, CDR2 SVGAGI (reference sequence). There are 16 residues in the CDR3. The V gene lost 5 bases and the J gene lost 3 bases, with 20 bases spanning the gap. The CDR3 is CASSALLGQESYEQYF. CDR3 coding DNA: TGTGCCAGCAGTGCCCTCTTAGGACAAGAAAGCTACGAGCAGTACTTC.

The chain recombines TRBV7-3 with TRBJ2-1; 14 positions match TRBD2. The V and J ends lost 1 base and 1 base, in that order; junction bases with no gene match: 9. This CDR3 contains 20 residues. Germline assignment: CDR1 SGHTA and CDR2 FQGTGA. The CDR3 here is CASSLKPTSGRAGSYNEQFF. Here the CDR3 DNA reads TGTGCCAGCAGCTTAAAGCCGACTAGCGGGAGGGCCGGTTCCTACAATGAGCAGTTCTTC.

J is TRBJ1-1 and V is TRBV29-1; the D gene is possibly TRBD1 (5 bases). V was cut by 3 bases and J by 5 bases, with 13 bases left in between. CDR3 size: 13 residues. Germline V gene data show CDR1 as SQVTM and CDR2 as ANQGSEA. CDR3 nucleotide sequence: TGCAGCGTTGATACCGGAGGGGCAACTGAAGCTTTCTTT. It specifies CSVDTGGATEAFF.

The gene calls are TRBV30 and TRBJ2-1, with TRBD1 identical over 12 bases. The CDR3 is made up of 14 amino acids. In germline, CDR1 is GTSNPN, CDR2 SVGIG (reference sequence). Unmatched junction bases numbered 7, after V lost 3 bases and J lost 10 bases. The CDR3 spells CAWSWDRGRDEQFF. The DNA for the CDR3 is TGTGCCTGGAGCTGGGACAGGGGGCGCGACGAGCAGTTCTTC.

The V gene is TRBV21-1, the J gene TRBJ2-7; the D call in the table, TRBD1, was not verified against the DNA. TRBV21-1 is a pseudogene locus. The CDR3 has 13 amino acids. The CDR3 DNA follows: TGTGCCAGCAGCACCCCGGACAGCTACGAGCAGTACTTC. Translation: CASSTPDSYEQYF.

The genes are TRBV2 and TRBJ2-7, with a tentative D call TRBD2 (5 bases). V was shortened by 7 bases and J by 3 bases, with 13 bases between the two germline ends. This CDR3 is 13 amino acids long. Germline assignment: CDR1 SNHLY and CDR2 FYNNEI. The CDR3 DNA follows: TGTGCCAGCACCGGAGGCAGTTACTACGAGCAGTACTTC. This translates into CASTGGSYYEQYF.

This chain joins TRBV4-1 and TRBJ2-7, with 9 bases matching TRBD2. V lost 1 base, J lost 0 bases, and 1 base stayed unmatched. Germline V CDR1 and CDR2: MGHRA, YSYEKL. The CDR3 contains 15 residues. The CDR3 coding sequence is TGCGCCAGCAGCCAAGGCGGGAGGGCCTCCTACGAGCAGTACTTC. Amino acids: CASSQGGRASYEQYF.

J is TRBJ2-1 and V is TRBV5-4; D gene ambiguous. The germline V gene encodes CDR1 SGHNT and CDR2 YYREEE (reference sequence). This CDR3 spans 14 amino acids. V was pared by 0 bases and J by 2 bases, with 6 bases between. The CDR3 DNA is TGTGCCAGCAGCTTGGTTGGCCCCTACAATGAGCAGTTCTTC. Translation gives CASSLVGPYNEQFF.

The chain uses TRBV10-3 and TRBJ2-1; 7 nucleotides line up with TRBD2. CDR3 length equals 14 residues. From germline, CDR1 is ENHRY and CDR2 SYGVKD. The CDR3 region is CASRENGLNNEQFF. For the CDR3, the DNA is TGTGCATCGCGGGAGAACGGACTTAACAATGAGCAGTTCTTC.

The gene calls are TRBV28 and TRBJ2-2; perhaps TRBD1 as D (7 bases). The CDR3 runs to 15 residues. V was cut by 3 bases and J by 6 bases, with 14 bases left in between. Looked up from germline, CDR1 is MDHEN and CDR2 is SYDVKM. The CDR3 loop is CASSLEGARAGELFF. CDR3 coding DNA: TGTGCCAGCAGTTTGGAGGGGGCGAGGGCCGGGGAGCTGTTTTTT.

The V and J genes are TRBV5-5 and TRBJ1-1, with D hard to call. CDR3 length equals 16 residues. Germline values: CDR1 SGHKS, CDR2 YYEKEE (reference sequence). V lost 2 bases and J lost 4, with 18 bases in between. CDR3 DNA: TGTGCCAGCAGCTTTAGACGGGGTCCTCTTGGCACTGAAGCTTTCTTT. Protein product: CASSFRRGPLGTEAFF. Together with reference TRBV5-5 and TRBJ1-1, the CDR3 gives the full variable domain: DAGVTQSPTHLIKTRGQQVTLRCSPISGHKSVSWYQQVLGQGPQFIFQYYEKEERGRGNFPDRFSARQFPNYSSELNVNALLLGDSALYLCASSFRRGPLGTEAFFGQGTRLTVV.

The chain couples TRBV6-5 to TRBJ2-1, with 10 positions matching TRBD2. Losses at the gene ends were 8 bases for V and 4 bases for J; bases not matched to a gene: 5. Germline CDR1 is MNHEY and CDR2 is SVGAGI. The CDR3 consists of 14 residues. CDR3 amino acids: CASGRTSGYNEQFF. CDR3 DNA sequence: TGTGCCAGCGGAAGGACTAGCGGTTACAATGAGCAGTTCTTC.

Here the CDR3 DNA reads TGTGCCAGTAGTGAGACAGCACAGAACACTGAAGCTTTCTTT. Translation: CASSETAQNTEAFF. The rearrangement uses TRBV19 and TRBJ1-1, with D possibly being TRBD1 (5 bases). CDR3 length: 14 residues. Germline loops: CDR1 LNHDA, CDR2 SQIVND (reference sequence). The ends were cut back, 5 bases at V and 1 base at J, with 11 bases in the middle.

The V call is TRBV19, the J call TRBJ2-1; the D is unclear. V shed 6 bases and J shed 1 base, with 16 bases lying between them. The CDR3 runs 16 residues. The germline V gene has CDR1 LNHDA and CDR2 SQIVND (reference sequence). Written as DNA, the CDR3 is TGTGCCAGTAGCCTCGCCCCTAGTTTTTCCTACAATGAGCAGTTCTTC. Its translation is CASSLAPSFSYNEQFF. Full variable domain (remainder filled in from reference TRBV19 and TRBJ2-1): DGGITQSPKYLFRKEGQNVTLSCEQNLNHDAMYWYRQDPGQGLRLIYYSQIVNDFQKGDIAEGYSVSREKKESFPLTVTSAQKNPTAFYLCASSLAPSFSYNEQFFGPGTRLTVL.

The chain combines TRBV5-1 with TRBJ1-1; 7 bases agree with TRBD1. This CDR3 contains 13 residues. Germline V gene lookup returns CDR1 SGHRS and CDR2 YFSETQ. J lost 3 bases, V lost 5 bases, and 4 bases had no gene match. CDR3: CASRGQTHTEAFF. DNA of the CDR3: TGCGCCAGCAGGGGACAGACCCACACTGAAGCTTTCTTT.

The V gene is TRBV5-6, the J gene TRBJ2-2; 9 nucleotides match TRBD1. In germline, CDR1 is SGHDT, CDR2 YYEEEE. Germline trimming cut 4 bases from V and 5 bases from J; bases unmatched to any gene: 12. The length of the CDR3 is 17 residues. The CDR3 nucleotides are TGTGCCAGCAGCGCCGCCGGGACAGGGAAGGGAACCGGGGAGCTGTTTTTT. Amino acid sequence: CASSAAGTGKGTGELFF. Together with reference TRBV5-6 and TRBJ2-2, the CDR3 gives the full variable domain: DAGVTQSPTHLIKTRGQQVTLRCSPKSGHDTVSWYQQALGQGPQFIFQYYEEEERQRGNFPDRFSGHQFPNYSSELNVNALLLGDSALYLCASSAAGTGKGTGELFFGEGSRLTVL.

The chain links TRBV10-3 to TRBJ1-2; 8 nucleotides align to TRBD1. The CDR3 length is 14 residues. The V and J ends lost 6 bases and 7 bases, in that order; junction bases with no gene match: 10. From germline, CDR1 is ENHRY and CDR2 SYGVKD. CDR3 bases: TGTGCCATCAGGGGGACAGGCCTTGTCCGTGGCTACACCTTC. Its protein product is CAIRGTGLVRGYTF.

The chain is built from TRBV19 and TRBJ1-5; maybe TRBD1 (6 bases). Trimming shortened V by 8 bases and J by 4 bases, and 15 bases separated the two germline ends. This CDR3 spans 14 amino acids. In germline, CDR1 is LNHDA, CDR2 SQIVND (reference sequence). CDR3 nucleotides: TGTGCCAGTCAACAGGGCCGGAGGAATCAGCCCCAGCATTTT. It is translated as CASQQGRRNQPQHF.

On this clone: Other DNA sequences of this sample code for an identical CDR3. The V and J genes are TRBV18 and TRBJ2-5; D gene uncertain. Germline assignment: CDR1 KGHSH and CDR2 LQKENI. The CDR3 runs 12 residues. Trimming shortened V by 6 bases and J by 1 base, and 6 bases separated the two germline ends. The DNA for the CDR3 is TGTGCCAGCTCCCCCGTCCAAGAGACCCAGTACTTC. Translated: CASSPVQETQYF. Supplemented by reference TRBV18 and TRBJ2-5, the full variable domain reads NAGVMQNPRHLVRRRGQEARLRCSPMKGHSHVYWYRQLPEEGLKFMVYLQKENIIDESGMPKERFSAEFPKEGPSILRIQQVVRGDSAAYFCASSPVQETQYFGPGTRLLVL.

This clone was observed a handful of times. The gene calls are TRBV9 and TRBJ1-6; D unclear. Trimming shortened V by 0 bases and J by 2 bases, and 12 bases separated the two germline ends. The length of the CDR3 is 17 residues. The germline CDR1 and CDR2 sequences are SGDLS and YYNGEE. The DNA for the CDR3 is TGTGCCAGCAGCGTAGATCTGGTTGCGCCCTATAATTCACCCCTCCACTTT. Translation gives CASSVDLVAPYNSPLHF.

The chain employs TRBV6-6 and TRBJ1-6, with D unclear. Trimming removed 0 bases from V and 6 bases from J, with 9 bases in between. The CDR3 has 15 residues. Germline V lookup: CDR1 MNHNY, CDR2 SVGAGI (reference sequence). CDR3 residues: CASSYSGGSNSPLHF. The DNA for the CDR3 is TGTGCCAGCAGTTACTCGGGAGGGAGTAATTCACCCCTCCACTTT.

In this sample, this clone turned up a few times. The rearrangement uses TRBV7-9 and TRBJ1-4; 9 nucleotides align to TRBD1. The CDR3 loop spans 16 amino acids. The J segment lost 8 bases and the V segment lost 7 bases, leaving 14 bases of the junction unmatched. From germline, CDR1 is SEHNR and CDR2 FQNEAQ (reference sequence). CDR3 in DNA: TGTGCCAGCACCCCCCGAGCCGGGGACAGGGTCGAAAAACTGTTTTTT. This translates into CASTPRAGDRVEKLFF. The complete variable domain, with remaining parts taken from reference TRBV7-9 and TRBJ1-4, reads DTGVSQNPRHKITKRGQNVTFRCDPISEHNRLYWYRQTLGQGPEFLTYFQNEAQLEKSRLLSDRFSAERPKGSFSTLEIQRTEQGDSAMYLCASTPRAGDRVEKLFFGSGTQLSVL.

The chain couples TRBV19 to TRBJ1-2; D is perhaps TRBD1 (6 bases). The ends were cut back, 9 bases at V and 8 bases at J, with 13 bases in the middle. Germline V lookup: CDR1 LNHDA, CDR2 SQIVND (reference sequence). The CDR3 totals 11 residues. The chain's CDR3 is CASLGGQGYTF. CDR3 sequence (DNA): TGTGCCAGCTTGGGGGGGCAAGGCTACACCTTC.

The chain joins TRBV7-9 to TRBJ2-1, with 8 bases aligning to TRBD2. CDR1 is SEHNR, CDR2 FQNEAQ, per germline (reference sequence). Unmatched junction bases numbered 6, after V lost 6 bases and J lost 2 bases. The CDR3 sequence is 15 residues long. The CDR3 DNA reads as TGTGCCAGCAGGGACAGCGGGAGCGCCTACAATGAGCAGTTCTTC. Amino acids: CASRDSGSAYNEQFF.

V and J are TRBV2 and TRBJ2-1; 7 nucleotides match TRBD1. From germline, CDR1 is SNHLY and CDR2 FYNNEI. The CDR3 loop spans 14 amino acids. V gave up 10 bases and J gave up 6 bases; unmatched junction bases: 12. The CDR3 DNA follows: TGTGCCACTGGACAGGATCTGGGTCGCAATGAGCAGTTCTTC. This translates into CATGQDLGRNEQFF.

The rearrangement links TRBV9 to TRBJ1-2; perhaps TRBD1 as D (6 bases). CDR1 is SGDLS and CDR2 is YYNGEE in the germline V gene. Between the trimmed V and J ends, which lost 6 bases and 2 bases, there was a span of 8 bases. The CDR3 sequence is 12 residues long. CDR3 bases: TGTGCCAGCACGCAGGGGAACTATGGCTACACCTTC. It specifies CASTQGNYGYTF. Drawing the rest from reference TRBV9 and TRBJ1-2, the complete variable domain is DSGVTQTPKHLITATGQRVTLRCSPRSGDLSVYWYQQSLDQGLQFLIQYYNGEERAKGNILERFSAQQFPDLHSELNLSSLELGDSALYFCASTQGNYGYTFGSGTRLTVV.